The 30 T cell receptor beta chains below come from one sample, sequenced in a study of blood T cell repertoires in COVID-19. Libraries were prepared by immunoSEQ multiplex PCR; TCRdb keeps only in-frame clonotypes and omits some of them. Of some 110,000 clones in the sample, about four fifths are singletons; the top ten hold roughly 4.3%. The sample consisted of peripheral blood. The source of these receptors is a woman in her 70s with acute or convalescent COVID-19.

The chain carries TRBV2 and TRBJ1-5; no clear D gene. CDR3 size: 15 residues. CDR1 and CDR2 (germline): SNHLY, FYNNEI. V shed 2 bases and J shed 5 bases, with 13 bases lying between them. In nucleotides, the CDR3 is TGTGCCAGCAGTGAAAAATCAGGCCGGCATCAGCCCCAGCATTTT. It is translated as CASSEKSGRHQPQHF.

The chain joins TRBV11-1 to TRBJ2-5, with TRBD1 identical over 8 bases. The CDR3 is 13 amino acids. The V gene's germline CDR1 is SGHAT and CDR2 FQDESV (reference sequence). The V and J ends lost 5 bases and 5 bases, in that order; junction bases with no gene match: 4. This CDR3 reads CASSAGGHETQYF. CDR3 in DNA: TGTGCCAGCAGCGCAGGGGGCCATGAGACCCAGTACTTC.

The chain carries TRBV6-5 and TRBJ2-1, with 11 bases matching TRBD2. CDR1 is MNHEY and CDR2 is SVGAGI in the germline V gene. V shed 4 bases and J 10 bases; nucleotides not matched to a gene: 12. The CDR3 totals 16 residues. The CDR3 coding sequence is TGTGCCAGCAGTTCCTTTCTAGCGGGGGGCCTTGGCGAGCAGTTCTTC. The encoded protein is CASSSFLAGGLGEQFF.

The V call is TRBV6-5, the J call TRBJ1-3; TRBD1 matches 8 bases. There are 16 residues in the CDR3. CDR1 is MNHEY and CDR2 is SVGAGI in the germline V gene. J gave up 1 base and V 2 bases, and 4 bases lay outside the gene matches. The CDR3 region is CASSYGWDRSGNTIYF. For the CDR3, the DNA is TGTGCCAGCAGTTACGGGTGGGACAGGTCTGGAAACACCATATATTTT.

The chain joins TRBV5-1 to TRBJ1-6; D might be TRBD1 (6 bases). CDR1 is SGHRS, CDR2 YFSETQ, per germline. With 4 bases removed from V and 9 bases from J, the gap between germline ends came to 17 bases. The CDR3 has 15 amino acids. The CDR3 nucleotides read TGCGCCAGCAGCCTTAAACCAGGGGCGGGTTCACCCCTCCACTTT. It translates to CASSLKPGAGSPLHF.

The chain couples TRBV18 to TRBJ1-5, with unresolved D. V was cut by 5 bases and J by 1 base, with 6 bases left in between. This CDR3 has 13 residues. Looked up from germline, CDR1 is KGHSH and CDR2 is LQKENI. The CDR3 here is CASSGRSNQPQHF. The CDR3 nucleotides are TGTGCCAGCTCAGGCCGAAGCAATCAGCCCCAGCATTTT.

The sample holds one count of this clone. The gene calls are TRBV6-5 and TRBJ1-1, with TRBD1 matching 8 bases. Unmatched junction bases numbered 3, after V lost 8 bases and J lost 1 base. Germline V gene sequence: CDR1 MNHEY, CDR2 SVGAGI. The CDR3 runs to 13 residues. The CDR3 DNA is TGTGCCAGCGGGGACAGGAAGAACACTGAAGCTTTCTTT. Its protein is CASGDRKNTEAFF.

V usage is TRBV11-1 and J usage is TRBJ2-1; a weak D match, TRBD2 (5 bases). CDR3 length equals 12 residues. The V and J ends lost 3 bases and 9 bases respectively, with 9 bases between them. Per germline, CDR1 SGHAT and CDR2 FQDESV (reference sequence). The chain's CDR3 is CASSFEGSEQFF. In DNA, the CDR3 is TGTGCCAGCAGCTTTGAAGGGAGTGAGCAGTTCTTC.

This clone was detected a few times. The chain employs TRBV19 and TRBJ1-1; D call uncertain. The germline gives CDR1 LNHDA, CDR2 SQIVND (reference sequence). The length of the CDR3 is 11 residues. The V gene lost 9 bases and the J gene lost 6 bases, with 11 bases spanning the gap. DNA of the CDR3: TGTGCCAGCAGGACTTCCTCTGAAGCTTTCTTT. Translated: CASRTSSEAFF. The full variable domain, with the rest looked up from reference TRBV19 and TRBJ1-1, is DGGITQSPKYLFRKEGQNVTLSCEQNLNHDAMYWYRQDPGQGLRLIYYSQIVNDFQKGDIAEGYSVSREKKESFPLTVTSAQKNPTAFYLCASRTSSEAFFGQGTRLTVV.

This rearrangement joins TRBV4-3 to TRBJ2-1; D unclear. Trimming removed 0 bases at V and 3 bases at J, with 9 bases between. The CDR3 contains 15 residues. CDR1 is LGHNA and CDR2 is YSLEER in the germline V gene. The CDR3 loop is CASSQEGHSYNEQFF. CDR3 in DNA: TGCGCCAGCAGCCAAGAAGGCCACAGCTACAATGAGCAGTTCTTC.

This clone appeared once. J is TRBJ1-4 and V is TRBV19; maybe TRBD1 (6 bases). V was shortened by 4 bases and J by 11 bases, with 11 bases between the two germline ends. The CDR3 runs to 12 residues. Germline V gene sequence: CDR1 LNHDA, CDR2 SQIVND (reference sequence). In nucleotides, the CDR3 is TGTGCCAGTAGTAGCGGGGGGGGCAAACTGTTTTTT. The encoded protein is CASSSGGGKLFF.

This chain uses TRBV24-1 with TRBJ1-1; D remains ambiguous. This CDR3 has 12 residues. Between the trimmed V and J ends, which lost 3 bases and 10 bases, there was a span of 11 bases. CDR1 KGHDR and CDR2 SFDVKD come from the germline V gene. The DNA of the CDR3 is TGTGCCACCAGTGATCCTATTCTCGGAGCTTTCTTT. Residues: CATSDPILGAFF.

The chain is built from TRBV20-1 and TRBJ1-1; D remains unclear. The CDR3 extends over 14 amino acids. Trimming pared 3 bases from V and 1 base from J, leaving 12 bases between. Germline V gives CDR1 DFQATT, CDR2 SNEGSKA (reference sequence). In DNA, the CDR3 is TGCAGTGCTAGTTTCCCTTACACGAACACTGAAGCTTTCTTT. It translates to CSASFPYTNTEAFF.

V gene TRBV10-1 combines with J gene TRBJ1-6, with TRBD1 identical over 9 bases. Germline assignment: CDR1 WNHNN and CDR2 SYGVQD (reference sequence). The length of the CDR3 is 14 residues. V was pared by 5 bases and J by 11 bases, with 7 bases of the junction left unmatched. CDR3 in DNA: TGCGCCAGCAGTCCCGGGACAGGGAGCCCACCCCTCCACTTT. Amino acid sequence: CASSPGTGSPPLHF.

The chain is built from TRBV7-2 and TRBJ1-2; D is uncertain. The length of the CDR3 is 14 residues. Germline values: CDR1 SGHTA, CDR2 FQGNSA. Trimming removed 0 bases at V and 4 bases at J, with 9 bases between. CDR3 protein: CASSLALQSYGYTF. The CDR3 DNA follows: TGTGCCAGCAGCTTAGCGCTTCAGTCCTATGGCTACACCTTC.

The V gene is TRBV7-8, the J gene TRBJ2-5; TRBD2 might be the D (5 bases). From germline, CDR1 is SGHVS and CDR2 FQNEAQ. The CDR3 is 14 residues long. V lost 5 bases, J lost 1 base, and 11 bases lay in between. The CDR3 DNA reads TGTGCCAGCAGCGCGGACTGGACCCAAGAGACCCAGTACTTC. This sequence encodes CASSADWTQETQYF.

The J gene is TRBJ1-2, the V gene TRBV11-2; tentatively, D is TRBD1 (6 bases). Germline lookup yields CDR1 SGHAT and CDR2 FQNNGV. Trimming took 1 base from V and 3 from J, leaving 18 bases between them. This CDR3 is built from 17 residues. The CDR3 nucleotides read TGTGCCAGCAGCTTAGGTTTAGGTCAGGGGCCCTACTATGGCTACACCTTC. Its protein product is CASSLGLGQGPYYGYTF.

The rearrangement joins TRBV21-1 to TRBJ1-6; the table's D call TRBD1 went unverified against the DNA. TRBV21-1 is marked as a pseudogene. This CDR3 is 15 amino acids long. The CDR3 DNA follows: TGTGCCAGGCAGGGACAGGCGGTGGCTAATTCACCCCTCCACTTT. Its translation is CARQGQAVANSPLHF.

Written as DNA, the CDR3 is TGTGCCAGCAGTTTGGGCAGTAACTATGGCTACACCTTC. This gives the protein CASSLGSNYGYTF. The chain couples TRBV12-3 or TRBV12-4 to TRBJ1-2; D uncertain. The CDR3 is 13 amino acids. Trimming removed 3 bases from V and 1 base from J, with 6 bases in between.

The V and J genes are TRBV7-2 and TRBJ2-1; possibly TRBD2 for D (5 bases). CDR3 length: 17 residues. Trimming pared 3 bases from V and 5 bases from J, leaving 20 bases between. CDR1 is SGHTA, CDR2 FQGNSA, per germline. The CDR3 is CASSFGRITRNNNEQFF. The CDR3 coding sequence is TGTGCCAGCAGCTTCGGACGAATAACTAGGAACAACAATGAGCAGTTCTTC. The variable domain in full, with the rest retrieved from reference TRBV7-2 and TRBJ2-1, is GAGVSQSPSNKVTEKGKDVELRCDPISGHTALYWYRQSLGQGLEFLIYFQGNSAPDKSGLPSDRFSAERTGGSVSTLTIQRTQQEDSAVYLCASSFGRITRNNNEQFFGPGTRLTVL.

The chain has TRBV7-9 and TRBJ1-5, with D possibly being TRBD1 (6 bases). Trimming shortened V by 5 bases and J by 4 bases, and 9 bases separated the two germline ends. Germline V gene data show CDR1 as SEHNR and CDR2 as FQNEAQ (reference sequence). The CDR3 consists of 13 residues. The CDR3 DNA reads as TGTGCCAGCAGCCGGGACACTAATCAGCCCCAGCATTTT. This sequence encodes CASSRDTNQPQHF.

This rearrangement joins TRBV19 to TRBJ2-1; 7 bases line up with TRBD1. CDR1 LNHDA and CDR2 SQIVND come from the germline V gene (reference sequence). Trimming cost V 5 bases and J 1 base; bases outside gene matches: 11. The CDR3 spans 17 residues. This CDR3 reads CASSFQYRGGSYNEQFF. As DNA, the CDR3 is TGTGCCAGTAGTTTTCAATACAGGGGTGGTTCCTACAATGAGCAGTTCTTC.

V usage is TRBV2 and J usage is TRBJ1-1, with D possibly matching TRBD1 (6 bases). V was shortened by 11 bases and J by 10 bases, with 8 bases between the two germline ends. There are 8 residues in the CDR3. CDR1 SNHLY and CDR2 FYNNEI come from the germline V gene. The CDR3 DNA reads TGTGCCGGGGGCACAGCTTTCTTT. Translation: CAGGTAFF.

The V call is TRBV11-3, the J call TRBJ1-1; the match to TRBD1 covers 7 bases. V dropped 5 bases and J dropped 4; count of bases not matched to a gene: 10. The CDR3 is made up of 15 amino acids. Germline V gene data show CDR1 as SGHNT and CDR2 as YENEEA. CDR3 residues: CASSGRRGRGTEAFF. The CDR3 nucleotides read TGTGCCAGCAGCGGCAGAAGGGGGCGCGGCACTGAAGCTTTCTTT. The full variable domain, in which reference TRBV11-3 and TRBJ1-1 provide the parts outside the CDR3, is EAGVVQSPRYKIIEKKQPVAFWCNPISGHNTLYWYLQNLGQGPELLIRYENEEAVDDSQLPKDRFSAERLKGVDSTLKIQPAELGDSAVYLCASSGRRGRGTEAFFGQGTRLTVV.

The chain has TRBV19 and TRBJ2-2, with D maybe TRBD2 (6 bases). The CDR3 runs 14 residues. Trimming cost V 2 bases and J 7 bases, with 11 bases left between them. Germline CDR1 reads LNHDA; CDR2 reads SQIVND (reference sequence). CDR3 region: CASSITGDVGELFF. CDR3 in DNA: TGTGCCAGTAGTATAACGGGGGATGTCGGGGAGCTGTTTTTT.

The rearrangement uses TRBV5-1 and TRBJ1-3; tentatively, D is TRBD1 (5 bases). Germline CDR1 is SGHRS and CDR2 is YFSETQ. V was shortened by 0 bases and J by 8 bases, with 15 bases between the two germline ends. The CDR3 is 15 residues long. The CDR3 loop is CASSLADGGPDTIYF. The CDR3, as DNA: TGCGCCAGCAGCTTGGCCGACGGGGGTCCGGACACCATATATTTT.

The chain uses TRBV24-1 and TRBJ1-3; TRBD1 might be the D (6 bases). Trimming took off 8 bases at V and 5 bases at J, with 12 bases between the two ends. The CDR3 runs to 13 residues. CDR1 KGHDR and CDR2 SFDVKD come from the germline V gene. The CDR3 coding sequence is TGTGCCACCAACAGGGTAGCGAGAAACACCATATATTTT. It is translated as CATNRVARNTIYF.

Here the CDR3 DNA reads TGCAGTGCTAGGGACAGCCCTGGCTACACCTTC. Translating it yields CSARDSPGYTF. The chain combines TRBV20-1 with TRBJ1-2; TRBD1 might be the D (6 bases). The CDR3 is 11 amino acids. V was cut by 3 bases and J by 7 bases, with 9 bases left in between. Germline loops: CDR1 DFQATT, CDR2 SNEGSKA (reference sequence).

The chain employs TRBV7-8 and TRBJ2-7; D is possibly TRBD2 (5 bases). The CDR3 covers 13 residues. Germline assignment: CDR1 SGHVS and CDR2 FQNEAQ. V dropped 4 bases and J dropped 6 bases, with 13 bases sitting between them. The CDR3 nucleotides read TGTGCCAGCAGCTCTCGAGTTGCGGGCGAGCAGTACTTC. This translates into CASSSRVAGEQYF. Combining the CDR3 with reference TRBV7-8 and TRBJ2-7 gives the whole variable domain GAGVSQSPRYKVAKRGQDVALRCDPISGHVSLFWYQQALGQGPEFLTYFQNEAQLDKSGLPSDRFFAERPEGSVSTLKIQRTQQEDSAVYLCASSSRVAGEQYFGPGTRLTVT.

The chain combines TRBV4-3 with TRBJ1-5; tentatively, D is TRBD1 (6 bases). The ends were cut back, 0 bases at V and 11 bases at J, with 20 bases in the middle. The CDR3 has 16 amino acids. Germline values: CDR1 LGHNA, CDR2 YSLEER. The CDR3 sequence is CASSQDPRSGVTAQHF. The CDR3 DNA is TGCGCCAGCAGCCAAGATCCCCGGTCAGGGGTTACGGCCCAGCATTTT.